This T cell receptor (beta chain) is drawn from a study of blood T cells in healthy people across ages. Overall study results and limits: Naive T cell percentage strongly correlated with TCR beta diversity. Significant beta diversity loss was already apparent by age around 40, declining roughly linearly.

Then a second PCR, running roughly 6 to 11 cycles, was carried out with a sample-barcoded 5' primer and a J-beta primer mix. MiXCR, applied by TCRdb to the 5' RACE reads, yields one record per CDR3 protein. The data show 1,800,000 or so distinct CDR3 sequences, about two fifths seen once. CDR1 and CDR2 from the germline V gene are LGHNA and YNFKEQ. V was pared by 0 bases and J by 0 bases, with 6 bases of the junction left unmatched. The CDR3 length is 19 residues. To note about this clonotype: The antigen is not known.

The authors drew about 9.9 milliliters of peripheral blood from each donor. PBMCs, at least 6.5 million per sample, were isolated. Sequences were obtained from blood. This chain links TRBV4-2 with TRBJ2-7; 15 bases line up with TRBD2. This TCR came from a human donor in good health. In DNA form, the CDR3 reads TGTGCCAGCAGCCAAGAAGATTGGACTAGCGGGGGGGCCTCCTACGAGCAGTACTTC. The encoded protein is CASSQEDWTSGGASYEQYF.